This is a list of T cell receptor beta chains from one sample in a study of vaccination and CD4 T cells after COVID-19. TCRdb re-called the PCR reads with MiXCR, one entry per CDR3 protein. Of about 26,000 distinct CDR3 sequences listed, 64% were seen once; the top ten hold under 6.5%. These receptors' targets are unknown. Input material: CD4+ T cells from blood, cultured in vitro. The source is a human donor who had recovered from COVID-19. The CDR3 runs from the conserved cysteine through the conserved F or W. The D gene is left open where the match is weak. Clone size is shown for a subset of rows, as once, few, many or a class of expanded clone.

size	D	V	length	J	CDR3	DNA
NA	TRBD1	TRBV28	15	TRBJ1-6	CASSTERQGVSPLHF	TGTGCCAGCAGCACCGAGCGACAGGGTGTTTCACCCCTCCACTTT
few	NA	TRBV24-1	16	TRBJ2-5	CATSDRGRDIQETQYF	TGTGCCACCAGTGATAGGGGACGGGATATCCAAGAGACCCAGTACTTC
NA	NA	TRBV6-2/TRBV6-3	15	TRBJ2-7	CASSDIGGGTYEQYF	TGTGCCAGCAGCGATATCGGCGGAGGGACCTACGAGCAGTACTTC
once	TRBD2	TRBV7-6	14	TRBJ2-7	CASSAGGAGYEQYF	TGTGCCAGCAGCGCCGGGGGGGCGGGCTACGAGCAGTACTTC
once	NA	TRBV28	13	TRBJ1-5	CASSLGTAGPQHF	TGTGCCAGCAGTTTAGGGACCGCAGGGCCCCAGCATTTT
NA	NA	TRBV7-2	16	TRBJ1-1	CASSLGGGLMNTEAFF	TGTGCCAGCAGCTTAGGCGGGGGGCTCATGAACACTGAAGCTTTCTTT
once	TRBD1	TRBV20-1	14	TRBJ1-2	CSARKPGQGTGYTF	TGCAGTGCTAGAAAACCGGGACAGGGGACGGGCTACACCTTC
NA	NA	TRBV7-9	15	TRBJ2-5	CASSLNDRDQETQYF	TGTGCCAGCAGCCTGAATGACAGAGACCAAGAGACCCAGTACTTC
few	NA	TRBV20-1	17	TRBJ1-2	CSARSGIGAYSLTGYTF	TGCAGTGCTAGATCTGGGATTGGGGCCTATTCCCTGACGGGCTACACCTTC
NA	TRBD1	TRBV6-1	14	TRBJ1-4	CASRRGRTNEKLFF	TGTGCCAGCAGAAGGGGGCGGACTAATGAAAAACTGTTTTTT
NA	NA	TRBV7-2	18	TRBJ1-3	CASSFVEQAGRSGNTIYF	TGTGCCAGCAGCTTCGTGGAGCAGGCAGGCCGCTCTGGAAACACCATATATTTT
NA	NA	TRBV24-1	14	TRBJ1-1	CATSGTGRNTEAFF	TGTGCCACCAGTGGCACAGGGAGGAACACTGAAGCTTTCTTT
NA	NA	TRBV7-2	17	TRBJ1-6	CASSPRGGSSYNSPLHF	TGTGCCAGCAGCCCTCGGGGAGGAAGCTCCTATAATTCACCCCTCCACTTT
NA	NA	TRBV7-3	13	TRBJ2-2	CASSPPGTGELFF	TGTGCCAGCAGCCCCCCCGGCACCGGGGAGCTGTTTTTT